A selection of T cell receptor beta chains follows, all from one sample in a study of cytotoxic CD8 clonotypes in ibrutinib-treated CLL. Clones were read by immunoSEQ multiplex PCR, and TCRdb kept only the in-frame ones, dropping some. This sample yields under 200,000 clones, of which 70% to 85% are seen a single time; about 4.5% belongs to the top ten. The material sequenced was PBMCs, taken after 24 months of ibrutinib treatment. The receptor source for this set is a human donor with chronic lymphocytic leukemia. CDR3s include the opening cysteine and the closing phenylalanine or tryptophan. Fields, in order: clone size, J gene, V gene, D gene, CDR3 DNA, CDR3 protein. D genes are given only for firm matches. Expanded clones get a size class; other rows say once, few or many, or leave the size out.

>NA|TRBJ2-5|TRBV7-3|TRBD1
TGTGCCAGCAGCTTACGCCAGGGGGCTGTAGAGACCCAGTACTTC
CASSLRQGAVETQYF
>once|TRBJ1-2|TRBV9|TRBD1
TGTGCCAGCAGCGTAAACGGCAGGGGGATAAACTATGGCTACACCTTC
CASSVNGRGINYGYTF
>NA|TRBJ1-5|TRBV6-1|TRBD1
TGTGCCAGCAGTCACGGACAGGGGGGCAATCAGCCCCAGCATTTT
CASSHGQGGNQPQHF
>NA|TRBJ2-5|TRBV30|NA
TGTGCCTGGACAGGGGGGGATCAAGAGACCCAGTACTTC
CAWTGGDQETQYF
>many|TRBJ2-7|TRBV2|NA
TGTGCCAGCAGTGGCCTAATAACACCTTTCTACGAGCAGTACTTC
CASSGLITPFYEQYF
>many|TRBJ1-5|TRBV5-6|NA
TGTGCCAGCAGCTTGTGGCAGGTTAGCAATCAGCCCCAGCATTTT
CASSLWQVSNQPQHF
>NA|TRBJ2-7|TRBV5-1|NA
TGCGCCAGCAGCGCCTCCTGGGCGGGGTTACGCGAGCAGTACTTC
CASSASWAGLREQYF
>NA|TRBJ1-1|TRBV5-8|NA
TGTGCCAGCAGCTTGGACCGTCGGGTAGAAGCTTTCTTT
CASSLDRRVEAFF
>NA|TRBJ2-5|TRBV12-5|NA
TGTGCTAGTGGTTTGGAGGGGGTGCAGACCCAGTACTTC
CASGLEGVQTQYF
>NA|TRBJ2-7|TRBV7-2|NA
TGTGCCAGCAGCTTAGTTCAGGTTCGGAGCTCCTACGAGCAGTACTTC
CASSLVQVRSSYEQYF
>many|TRBJ2-1|TRBV5-1|TRBD1
TGCGCCAGCAGCTTAACCGGGACAGGGGTCCCTTTAGGAGAGCAGTTCTTC
CASSLTGTGVPLGEQFF
>NA|TRBJ2-5|TRBV5-1|NA
TGCGCCAGCAGCTGGGGGCCCACGCTCGAGCAAGAGACCCAGTACTTC
CASSWGPTLEQETQYF
>NA|TRBJ2-1|TRBV11-2|TRBD2
TGTGCCAGCAGCTTAGCCCACCACACCTTAGCGGGAGAAGGCAATGAGCAGTTCTTC
CASSLAHHTLAGEGNEQFF
>NA|TRBJ2-5|TRBV5-1|TRBD2
TGCGCCAGCAGCTTGGTGGGGACTAGCAGTCGGGAGACCCAGTACTTC
CASSLVGTSSRETQYF
>once|TRBJ2-1|TRBV5-1|NA
TGCGCCAGCAGCCCAAAGGAGAGCTCCTACAATGAGCAGTTCTTC
CASSPKESSYNEQFF
>once|TRBJ1-6|TRBV7-9|NA
TGTGCCAGCAGCTCGGACGGCTATTCACCCCTCCACTTT
CASSSDGYSPLHF
>NA|TRBJ2-2|TRBV19|NA
TGTGCCAGTAAGGGGGTGATGAACACCGGGGAGCTGTTTTTT
CASKGVMNTGELFF
>NA|TRBJ1-1|TRBV20-1|NA
TGCAGTGTACCAACGACTGAAGCTTTCTTT
CSVPTTEAFF
>NA|TRBJ2-7|TRBV15|TRBD1
TGTGCCACCAGCAGAGAGGGGGACAGGGGGTACAACGAGCAGTACTTC
CATSREGDRGYNEQYF
>NA|TRBJ2-7|TRBV5-1|TRBD1
TGCGCCAGCAGTAGGACAGGGGGCTTCGAGCAGTACTTC
CASSRTGGFEQYF
>NA|TRBJ2-1|TRBV11-2|TRBD2
TGTGCCAGCAGCTTAGAGGGACTAGCGGCCCCGTGGGGTAATGAGCAGTTCTTC
CASSLEGLAAPWGNEQFF
>NA|TRBJ1-2|TRBV9|NA
TGTGCCAGCAGCGTAGGTCCAATAAGTAACTATGGCTACACCTTC
CASSVGPISNYGYTF
>NA|TRBJ2-2|TRBV6-5|TRBD1
TGTGCCAGCAGACTGACAGGGGCAGGGACCGGGGAGCTGTTTTTT
CASRLTGAGTGELFF
>once|TRBJ1-6|TRBV18|NA
TGTGCCAGCTCAGATTCGGCAAAAACCTATAATTCACCCCTCCACTTT
CASSDSAKTYNSPLHF
>once|TRBJ2-7|TRBV4-3|NA
TGCGCCAGCAGCGAAGAGGAGGCCAGGGGGGATTACGAGCAGTACTTC
CASSEEEARGDYEQYF
>few|TRBJ1-1|TRBV28|TRBD1
TGTGCCAGCAGTTTAGGGGCAGGGGGAATTCCTGAAGCTTTCTTT
CASSLGAGGIPEAFF
>NA|TRBJ1-5|TRBV4-2|NA
TGTGCCAGCAGCCATACAGGGAGTAGGGACAATCAGCCCCAGCATTTT
CASSHTGSRDNQPQHF